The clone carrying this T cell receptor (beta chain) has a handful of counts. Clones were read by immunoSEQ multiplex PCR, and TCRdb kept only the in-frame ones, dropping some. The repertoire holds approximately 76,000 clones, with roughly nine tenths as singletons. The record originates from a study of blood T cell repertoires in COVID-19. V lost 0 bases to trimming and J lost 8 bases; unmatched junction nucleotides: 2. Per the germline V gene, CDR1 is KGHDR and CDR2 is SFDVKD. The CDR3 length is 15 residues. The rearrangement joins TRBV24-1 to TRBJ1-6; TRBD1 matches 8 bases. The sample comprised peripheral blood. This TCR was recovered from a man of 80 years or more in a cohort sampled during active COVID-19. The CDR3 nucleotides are TGTGCCACCAGTGATTTGGACAGGGGTGATTCACCCCTCCACTTT. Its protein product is CATSDLDRGDSPLHF.